These 13 T cell receptor beta chains share one sample of origin, sequenced in a study of blood T cell repertoires in COVID-19. Clones were read by immunoSEQ multiplex PCR, and TCRdb kept only the in-frame ones, dropping some. The sample lists about 200,000 clones, about 85% occurring once. Material: peripheral blood. The receptors here all came from a man in his 60s with COVID-19, enrolled during active disease.

This clone was seen a single time. V and J are TRBV3-1 (or the pseudogene TRBV3-2) and TRBJ1-4; D not certain. There are 16 residues in the CDR3. V was cut by 1 base and J by 2 bases, with 11 bases left in between. CDR1 LGHDT and CDR2 YNNKEL come from the germline V gene (reference sequence). CDR3 in amino acids: CASSQVRVRTNEKLFF. CDR3 coding DNA: TGTGCCAGCAGCCAAGTTCGCGTGCGGACTAATGAAAAACTGTTTTTT.

This chain joins TRBV7-3 and TRBJ2-7; weak D call: TRBD2 (6 bases). Looked up from germline, CDR1 is SGHTA and CDR2 is FQGTGA. Between the trimmed V and J ends, which lost 1 base and 2 bases, there was a span of 12 bases. There are 15 residues in the CDR3. In nucleotides, the CDR3 is TGTGCCAGCAGCTTAAACGCGGGGCACACCTACGAGCAGTACTTC. This encodes CASSLNAGHTYEQYF. Together with reference TRBV7-3 and TRBJ2-7, the CDR3 gives the full variable domain: GAGVSQTPSNKVTEKGKYVELRCDPISGHTALYWYRQSLGQGPEFLIYFQGTGAADDSGLPNDRFFAVRPEGSVSTLKIQRTERGDSAVYLCASSLNAGHTYEQYFGPGTRLTVT.

The chain links TRBV28 to TRBJ2-1; no firm D call. This CDR3 is built from 12 residues. Between the trimmed V and J ends, which lost 7 bases and 7 bases, there was a span of 11 bases. CDR1 and CDR2 from the germline V gene are MDHEN and SYDVKM. CDR3: CASNLRGNEQFF. The CDR3 DNA reads TGTGCCAGCAACCTGAGAGGAAATGAGCAGTTCTTC.

CDR3 coding DNA: TGCGCCAGCAGCCCGGGACAGGGGACCTTTAATGAAAAACTGTTTTTT. Translated: CASSPGQGTFNEKLFF. This chain links TRBV5-1 with TRBJ1-4; TRBD1 aligns across 10 bases. After removal of 4 bases from V and 4 bases from J, the junction contained 7 bases not matched to a gene. This CDR3 spans 16 amino acids. CDR1 is SGHRS and CDR2 is YFSETQ in the germline V gene.

V is TRBV30 and J is TRBJ2-3; a possible D gene is TRBD1 (5 bases). The V gene lost 1 base and the J gene lost 2 bases, with 7 bases spanning the gap. The CDR3 loop spans 13 amino acids. The germline gives CDR1 GTSNPN, CDR2 SVGIG (reference sequence). As DNA, the CDR3 is TGTGCCTGGAGTGCTGGACACACAGATACGCAGTATTTT. Its translation is CAWSAGHTDTQYF.

This clone has just a few counts. The chain couples TRBV5-1 to TRBJ2-2; D may be TRBD2 (5 bases). The CDR3 runs to 14 residues. Germline-derived CDR1 and CDR2 are SGHRS and YFSETQ. V shed 5 bases and J shed 2 bases, with 10 bases lying between them. CDR3 DNA: TGCGCCAGCAGGTCCACTAGAAACACCGGGGAGCTGTTTTTT. Amino acid sequence: CASRSTRNTGELFF.

The J gene is TRBJ1-6, the V gene TRBV6-1; 9 positions agree with TRBD1. After removal of 3 bases from V and 8 bases from J, the junction contained 2 bases not matched to a gene. Per germline, CDR1 MNHNS and CDR2 SASEGT. The CDR3 is 14 residues long. The CDR3 DNA sequence: TGTGCCAGCAGTGAGGACAGGGGTGATTCACCCCTCCACTTT. This codes for CASSEDRGDSPLHF.

This rearrangement joins TRBV6-2 or TRBV6-3 to TRBJ1-2, with a possible D match to TRBD1 (6 bases). Trimming shortened V by 0 bases and J by 2 bases, and 19 bases separated the two germline ends. CDR1 MNHEY and CDR2 SVGEGT come from the germline V gene. CDR3 length: 18 amino acids. The DNA for the CDR3 is TGTGCCAGCAGTTACTCGAGGACAGTTCCCGCCCGAAACTATGGCTACACCTTC. This codes for CASSYSRTVPARNYGYTF.

The chain employs TRBV25-1 and TRBJ1-6; D may be TRBD1 (5 bases). Trimming took 2 bases from V and 7 from J, leaving 15 bases between them. The CDR3 covers 16 residues. CDR1 MGHDK and CDR2 SYGVNS come from the germline V gene. The CDR3 coding sequence is TGTGCCAGCAGTGAACAAGGCAGGGCGGGAAATTCACCCCTCCACTTT. Its protein is CASSEQGRAGNSPLHF.

V usage is TRBV27 and J usage is TRBJ2-7, with 9 bases lining up with TRBD1. Germline V lookup: CDR1 MNHEY, CDR2 SMNVEV (reference sequence). V was pared by 3 bases and J by 4 bases, with 1 base of the junction left unmatched. The CDR3 runs 13 residues. The CDR3 region is CASSFGTGYEQYF. DNA for the CDR3: TGTGCCAGCAGTTTCGGGACAGGGTACGAGCAGTACTTC.

The chain joins TRBV4-1 to TRBJ2-3; possible D gene TRBD1, 7 bases. Trimming removed 7 bases at V and 3 bases at J, with 14 bases between. The CDR3 is 14 residues long. Germline V gene data show CDR1 as MGHRA and CDR2 as YSYEKL. The CDR3 sequence: CASKGGGRTDTQYF. CDR3 nucleotides: TGCGCCAGCAAAGGAGGGGGCCGAACAGATACGCAGTATTTT.

The V call is TRBV7-2, the J call TRBJ1-2, with a weak D call TRBD1 (5 bases). Germline assignment: CDR1 SGHTA and CDR2 FQGNSA. The V end lost 0 bases, the J end lost 2 bases, and 13 bases lay between the germline ends. This CDR3 is 16 amino acids long. CDR3 region: CASSLASGTANYGYTF. CDR3 DNA: TGTGCCAGCAGCTTAGCCTCCGGGACTGCGAACTATGGCTACACCTTC. Full variable domain (outside the CDR3, taken from reference TRBV7-2 and TRBJ1-2): GAGVSQSPSNKVTEKGKDVELRCDPISGHTALYWYRQSLGQGLEFLIYFQGNSAPDKSGLPSDRFSAERTGGSVSTLTIQRTQQEDSAVYLCASSLASGTANYGYTFGSGTRLTVV.

The rearrangement uses TRBV15 and TRBJ1-1; D ambiguous. From germline, CDR1 is LNHNV and CDR2 YYDKDF (reference sequence). The CDR3 is 16 residues long. Trimming stripped 2 bases from V and 5 bases from J, with 18 bases between. The chain's CDR3 is CATSRSPRATGTEAFF. CDR3 coding DNA: TGTGCCACCAGCAGATCTCCGAGAGCAACGGGGACTGAAGCTTTCTTT.